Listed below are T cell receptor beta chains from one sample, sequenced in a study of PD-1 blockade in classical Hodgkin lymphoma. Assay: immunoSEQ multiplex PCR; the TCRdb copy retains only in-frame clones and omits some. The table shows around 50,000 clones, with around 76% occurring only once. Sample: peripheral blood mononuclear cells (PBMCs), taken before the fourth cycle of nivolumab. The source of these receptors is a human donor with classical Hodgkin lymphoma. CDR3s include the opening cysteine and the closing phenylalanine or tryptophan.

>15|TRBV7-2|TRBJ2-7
CASSLLGGRAIEQYF
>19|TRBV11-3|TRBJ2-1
CASSLDLTSGRGVVGEQFF
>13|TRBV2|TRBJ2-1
CASSPGTYNEQFF
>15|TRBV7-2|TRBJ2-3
CASSSMTGVPDTQYF
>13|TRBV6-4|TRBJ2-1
CASSDSIAGGLFF
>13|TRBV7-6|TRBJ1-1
CASSSTGVTEAFF
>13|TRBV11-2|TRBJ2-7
CASSLGRTYEQYF
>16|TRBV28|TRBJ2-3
CASSLLSRLATDTQYF
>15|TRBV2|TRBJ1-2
CASRRGTGGNYGYTF
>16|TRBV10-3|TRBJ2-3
CAISSSGSSDTDTQYF
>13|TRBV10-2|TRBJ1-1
CASSEQLYTEAFF
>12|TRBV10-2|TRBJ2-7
CASSTGTSKQYF
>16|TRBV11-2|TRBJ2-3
CASSRAWDRDTDTQYF
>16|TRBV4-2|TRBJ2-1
CASSQGAGSSYNEQFF
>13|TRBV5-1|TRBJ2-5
CASSFGTGETQYF
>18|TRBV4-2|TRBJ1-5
CASSQVLDWGPINQPQHF
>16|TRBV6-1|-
CASSGDRPVMRYEQYF
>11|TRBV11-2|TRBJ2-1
CASRTNNEQFF
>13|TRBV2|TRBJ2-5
CASHKGFGETQYF
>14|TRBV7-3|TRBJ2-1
CASSPNSAGDEQFF
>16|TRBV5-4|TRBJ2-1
CASSLGGWLGVYEQFF
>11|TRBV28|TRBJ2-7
CASYERGKQYF
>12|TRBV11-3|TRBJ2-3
CASSLRVGTQYF
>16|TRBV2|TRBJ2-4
CASSEARGERENIQYF
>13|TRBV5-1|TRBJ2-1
CASSLTGYNEQFF
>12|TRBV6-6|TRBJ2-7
CASRPQGTEQYF
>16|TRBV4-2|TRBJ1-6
CASSQPTGSAFSPLHF
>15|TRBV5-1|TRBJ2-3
CASSFRQRGTDTQYF
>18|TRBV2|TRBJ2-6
CASSEFGTGVPGANVLTF
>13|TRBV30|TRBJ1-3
CALTQGPGNTIYF
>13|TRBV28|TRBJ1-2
CASSFDRDYGYTF
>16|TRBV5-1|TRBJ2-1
CASSPTGTSGGNEQFF
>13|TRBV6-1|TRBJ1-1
CASMWDRSTEAFF
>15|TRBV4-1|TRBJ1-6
CASSQKDRDNSPLHF
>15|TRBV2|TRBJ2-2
CASRAFELASGELFF
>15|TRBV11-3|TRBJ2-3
CASSLSSGDTDTQYF
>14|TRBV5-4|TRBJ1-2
CASRSGQANYGYTF
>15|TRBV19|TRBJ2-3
CASSMGSGKGDTQYF
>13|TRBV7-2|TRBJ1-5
CASSLSNNQPQHF
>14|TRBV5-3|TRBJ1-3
CARSPSYSGNTIYF
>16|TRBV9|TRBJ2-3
CASSVGLAGATDTQYF
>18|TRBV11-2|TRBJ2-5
CASSLGPRGRGAVETQYF
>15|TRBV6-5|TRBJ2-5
CASSYSMLYQETQYF
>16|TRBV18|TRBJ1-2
CASSPQQTGKLNGYTF
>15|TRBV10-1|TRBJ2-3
CASSDTSTGQGIQYF